Listed here are 20 T cell receptor beta chains from one sample, sequenced in a study of immune evolution from preneoplasia to lung adenocarcinoma. Only in-frame clones appear in the TCRdb table, and some are missing; sequencing was by immunoSEQ multiplex PCR. Found here are several thousand clones, about 79% of them singletons; the top ten hold 2% to 2.5%. Sequencing was performed on FFPE invasive lung adenocarcinoma tissue. These receptors all stem from a person aged 50 to 70 with lung adenocarcinoma.

The J gene is TRBJ2-1, the V gene TRBV11-2, with 11 nucleotides matching TRBD2. This CDR3 is built from 15 residues. J was trimmed by 7 bases and V by 7 bases; bases with no gene match: 9. Germline assignment: CDR1 SGHAT and CDR2 FQNNGV. The CDR3 bases are TGTGCCAGCACCACCGGGACTAGCGGATTAAATGAGCAGTTCTTC. Amino acid sequence: CASTTGTSGLNEQFF.

V usage is TRBV5-1 and J usage is TRBJ2-3; D gene unclear. CDR1 is SGHRS and CDR2 is YFSETQ in the germline V gene. This CDR3 is built from 13 residues. V was pared by 4 bases and J by 6 bases, with 12 bases between. CDR3 sequence (DNA): TGCGCCAGCAGCCCCCTGGTGGCGGATACGCAGTATTTT. Its translation is CASSPLVADTQYF.

The chain has TRBV18 and TRBJ1-2; D is undetermined. V dropped 0 bases and J dropped 4 bases, with 12 bases sitting between them. Germline V gene lookup returns CDR1 KGHSH and CDR2 LQKENI. The CDR3 is made up of 15 amino acids. The chain's CDR3 is CASSPPEIPGYGYTF. The CDR3 region has the DNA TGTGCCAGCTCACCACCCGAAATACCAGGCTATGGCTACACCTTC.

In its sample, this clone was seen once. The V gene is TRBV6-1, the J gene TRBJ2-1; a weak D match, TRBD2 (5 bases). Per germline, CDR1 MNHNS and CDR2 SASEGT. V lost 0 bases to trimming and J lost 9 bases, with 18 bases between them. The CDR3 is made up of 16 amino acids. The CDR3 region has the DNA TGTGCCAGCAGTGAAGCTCCAGAGGGCTCTAGTAGTGAGCAGTTCTTC. This gives the protein CASSEAPEGSSSEQFF.

The rearrangement joins TRBV7-8 to TRBJ2-1, with D perhaps matching TRBD2 (7 bases). The V end lost 7 bases, the J end lost 4 bases, and 20 bases lay between the germline ends. This CDR3 has 16 amino acids. Per germline, CDR1 SGHVS and CDR2 FQNEAQ. The CDR3 here is CASTIGGAALYNEQFF. Here the CDR3 DNA reads TGTGCCAGCACCATAGGGGGGGCTGCATTGTACAATGAGCAGTTCTTC. Full variable domain (missing parts from reference TRBV7-8 and TRBJ2-1): GAGVSQSPRYKVAKRGQDVALRCDPISGHVSLFWYQQALGQGPEFLTYFQNEAQLDKSGLPSDRFFAERPEGSVSTLKIQRTQQEDSAVYLCASTIGGAALYNEQFFGPGTRLTVL.

The rearrangement uses TRBV5-1 and TRBJ2-3; perhaps TRBD1 as D (6 bases). The V gene's germline CDR1 is SGHRS and CDR2 YFSETQ. V shed 0 bases and J shed 4 bases, with 12 bases lying between them. This CDR3 contains 15 residues. CDR3 DNA: TGCGCCAGCAGCTTGGGAGCAGGGGCAGCAGATACGCAGTATTTT. It yields the protein CASSLGAGAADTQYF.

The V call is TRBV6-1, the J call TRBJ2-7; 9 bases agree with TRBD2. Per the germline V gene, CDR1 is MNHNS and CDR2 is SASEGT. Losses at the gene ends were 7 bases for V and 0 bases for J; bases not matched to a gene: 7. The CDR3 has 15 residues. The CDR3 reads CASTPGSGSSYEQYF. CDR3 DNA: TGTGCCAGCACCCCGGGTAGCGGGAGCTCCTACGAGCAGTACTTC.

V is TRBV18 and J is TRBJ2-3; D unresolved. Looked up from germline, CDR1 is KGHSH and CDR2 is LQKENI. Trimming removed 5 bases at V and 3 bases at J, with 3 bases between. The CDR3 runs to 11 residues. The DNA of the CDR3 is TGTGCCAGCTCAAGAACAGATACGCAGTATTTT. Translated: CASSRTDTQYF. The full variable domain, rest sourced from reference TRBV18 and TRBJ2-3, is NAGVMQNPRHLVRRRGQEARLRCSPMKGHSHVYWYRQLPEEGLKFMVYLQKENIIDESGMPKERFSAEFPKEGPSILRIQQVVRGDSAAYFCASSRTDTQYFGPGTRLTVL.

The chain is built from TRBV10-3 and TRBJ2-5; TRBD2 matches 9 bases. Unmatched junction bases numbered 6, after V lost 0 bases and J lost 7 bases. Germline V gene sequence: CDR1 ENHRY, CDR2 SYGVKD. CDR3 length: 15 residues. The CDR3 region has the DNA TGTGCCATCAGTGAGTCTAGACTAGCGGACGGGACCCAGTACTTC. Encoded protein: CAISESRLADGTQYF.

The chain joins TRBV21-1 to TRBJ1-5. TRBV21-1 is labeled a pseudogene. The CDR3 is made up of 15 amino acids. The CDR3 here is CASSKFFGGGQPQHF. The CDR3 nucleotides read TGTGCCAGCAGCAAATTCTTCGGAGGAGGCCAGCCCCAGCATTTT.

This clone was recorded only once. The chain is built from TRBV11-2 and TRBJ2-2, with TRBD1 matching 9 bases. In germline, CDR1 is SGHAT, CDR2 FQNNGV. Trimming at V came to 0 bases and at J to 6 bases, leaving 8 bases not matched to a gene. CDR3 length: 17 amino acids. For the CDR3, the DNA is TGTGCCAGCAGCTTAGAGCCCCTCTGGACAGGGGCCGGGGAGCTGTTTTTT. Translation: CASSLEPLWTGAGELFF.

The chain has TRBV6-4 and TRBJ2-6, with TRBD1 as a possible D gene (6 bases). Germline CDR1 and CDR2: MRHNA and SNTAGT. This CDR3 is 16 amino acids long. V lost 3 bases to trimming and J lost 1 base, with 10 bases between them. This CDR3 reads CASSEEGESGANVLTF. The CDR3 DNA reads as TGTGCCAGCAGTGAAGAGGGGGAATCTGGGGCCAACGTCCTGACTTTC.

The chain joins TRBV2 to TRBJ2-1; the D gene is possibly TRBD1 (5 bases). Trimming stripped 3 bases from V and 6 bases from J, with 9 bases between. The CDR3 runs 13 residues. In germline, CDR1 is SNHLY, CDR2 FYNNEI. The CDR3 nucleotides read TGTGCCAGCAGTGACTGGGGCCTCAATGAGCAGTTCTTC. Translated: CASSDWGLNEQFF.

This clone was observed a handful of times. The gene calls are TRBV30 and TRBJ2-5; 11 bases match TRBD1. CDR3 length equals 15 residues. Trimming took 1 base from V and 4 from J; bases not matched to a gene: 5. Germline-derived CDR1 and CDR2 are GTSNPN and SVGIG (reference sequence). The DNA of the CDR3 is TGTGCCTGGAGTGAAACCGGGACAGGGGGAGAGACCCAGTACTTC. Its protein product is CAWSETGTGGETQYF.

This clone came up once. This chain links TRBV11-3 with TRBJ2-2; D assignment may be TRBD1 or TRBD2 (5 bases each). Looked up from germline, CDR1 is SGHNT and CDR2 is YENEEA. This CDR3 spans 15 amino acids. The V end lost 1 base, the J end lost 5 bases, and 11 bases lay between the germline ends. The CDR3 DNA is TGTGCCAGCAGCTTAGTCGAGGGGTTGACCGGGGAGCTGTTTTTT. This codes for CASSLVEGLTGELFF.

V and J are TRBV5-4 and TRBJ2-2; D is unresolved. The CDR3 has 14 amino acids. Germline CDR1 is SGHNT and CDR2 is YYREEE (reference sequence). V was pared by 4 bases and J by 6 bases, with 13 bases between. Here the CDR3 reads CASSPRTTAGELFF. The DNA of the CDR3 is TGTGCCAGCAGCCCTCGGACCACCGCCGGGGAGCTGTTTTTT. Full variable domain (outside the CDR3, taken from reference TRBV5-4 and TRBJ2-2): ETGVTQSPTHLIKTRGQQVTLRCSSQSGHNTVSWYQQALGQGPQFIFQYYREEENGRGNFPPRFSGLQFPNYSSELNVNALELDDSALYLCASSPRTTAGELFFGEGSRLTVL.

This rearrangement joins TRBV4-2 to TRBJ1-2; D unresolved. Germline lookup yields CDR1 LGHNA and CDR2 YNFKEQ. CDR3 length: 15 amino acids. Deletions cut 0 bases from V and 3 bases from J, with 11 bases between. The CDR3 loop reads CASSQEMSQYYGYTF. CDR3 coding DNA: TGTGCCAGCAGCCAAGAGATGAGCCAGTACTATGGCTACACCTTC.

This clone appeared a few times. V and J are TRBV4-2 and TRBJ2-1; possible D gene TRBD2, 5 bases. With 1 base removed from V and 0 bases from J, the gap between germline ends came to 7 bases. CDR1 and CDR2 (germline): LGHNA, YNFKEQ. The CDR3 consists of 15 residues. Written as DNA, the CDR3 is TGTGCCAGCAGCCAAGGGGAGAGCTCCTACAATGAGCAGTTCTTC. Protein sequence: CASSQGESSYNEQFF.

The chain recombines TRBV10-1 with TRBJ2-3, with D maybe TRBD1 (6 bases). CDR1 is WNHNN and CDR2 is SYGVQD in the germline V gene (reference sequence). V dropped 4 bases and J dropped 5 bases, with 16 bases sitting between them. The CDR3 consists of 15 residues. The CDR3 DNA sequence: TGCGCCAGCAGTGGCGTAACAGGGAGTGAAGATACGCAGTATTTT. Its protein is CASSGVTGSEDTQYF.

Notes on this clone: Different DNA sequences within this sample yield the same CDR3. The V call is TRBV30, the J call TRBJ1-2; weak D call: TRBD1 (6 bases). This CDR3 contains 12 residues. V lost 3 bases and J lost 4, with 9 bases in between. CDR1 is GTSNPN, CDR2 SVGIG, per germline (reference sequence). CDR3 sequence reads: CAWRKDSYGYTF. In DNA, the CDR3 is TGTGCCTGGAGAAAGGACAGCTATGGCTACACCTTC.